This T cell receptor beta chain was recorded in a study of T cell responses to AZD1222 COVID-19 vaccine. The protocol was immunoSEQ multiplex PCR, while the TCRdb copy is restricted to in-frame clones and leaves out a portion. The sample contains over 100,000 clones, 90% of which appear only once. V trimming: 4 bases; J trimming: 6 bases; junction bases outside the gene matches: 0. The CDR3 is 12 amino acids. CDR1 MDHEN and CDR2 SYDVKM come from the germline V gene. This clonotype was obtained from an adult in good health. Sequenced material: peripheral blood, taken on day 0 of AZD1222 vaccination. This rearrangement joins TRBV28 to TRBJ1-5; 7 bases are a match to TRBD1. CDR3 sequence reads: CASSSGGQPQHF. The DNA for the CDR3 is TGTGCCAGCAGTTCAGGGGGTCAGCCCCAGCATTTT.